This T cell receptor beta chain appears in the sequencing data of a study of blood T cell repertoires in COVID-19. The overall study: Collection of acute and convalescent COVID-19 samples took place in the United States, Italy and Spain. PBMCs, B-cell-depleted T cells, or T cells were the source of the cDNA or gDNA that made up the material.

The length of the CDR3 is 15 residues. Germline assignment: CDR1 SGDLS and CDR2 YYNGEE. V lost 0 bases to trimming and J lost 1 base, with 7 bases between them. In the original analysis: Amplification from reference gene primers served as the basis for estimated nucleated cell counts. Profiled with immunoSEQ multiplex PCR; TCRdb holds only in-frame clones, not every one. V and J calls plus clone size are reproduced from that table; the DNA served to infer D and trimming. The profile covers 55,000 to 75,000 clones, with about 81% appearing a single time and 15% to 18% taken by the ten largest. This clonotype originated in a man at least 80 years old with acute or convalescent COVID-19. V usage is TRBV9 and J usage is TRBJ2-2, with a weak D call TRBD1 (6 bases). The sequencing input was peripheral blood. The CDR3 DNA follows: TGTGCCAGCAGCGTAGGACAGGAGAACACCGGGGAGCTGTTTTTT. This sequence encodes CASSVGQENTGELFF.